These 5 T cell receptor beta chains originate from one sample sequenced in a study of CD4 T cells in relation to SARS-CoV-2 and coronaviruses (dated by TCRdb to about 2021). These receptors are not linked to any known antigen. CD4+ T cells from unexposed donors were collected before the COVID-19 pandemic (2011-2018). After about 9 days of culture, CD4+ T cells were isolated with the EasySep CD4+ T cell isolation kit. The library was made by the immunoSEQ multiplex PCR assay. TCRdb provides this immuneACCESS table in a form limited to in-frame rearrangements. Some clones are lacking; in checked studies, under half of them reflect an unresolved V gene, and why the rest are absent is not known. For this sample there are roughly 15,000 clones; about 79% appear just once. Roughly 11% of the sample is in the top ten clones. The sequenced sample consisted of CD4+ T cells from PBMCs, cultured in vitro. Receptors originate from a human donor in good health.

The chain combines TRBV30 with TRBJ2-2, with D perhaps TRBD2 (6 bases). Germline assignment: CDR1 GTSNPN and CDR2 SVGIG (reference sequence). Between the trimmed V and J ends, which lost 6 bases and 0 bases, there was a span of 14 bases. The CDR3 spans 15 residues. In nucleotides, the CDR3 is TGTGCCTGCAACGCGGGACCCACGAACACCGGGGAGCTGTTTTTT. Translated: CACNAGPTNTGELFF.

The CDR3 DNA reads TGTGCCAGCAGCTTGTATGTGGGCGGACGCTCCTACAATGAGCAGTTCTTC. It specifies CASSLYVGGRSYNEQFF. The chain is built from TRBV5-6 and TRBJ2-1, with no clear D. V lost 1 base and J 0 bases, leaving 14 bases between the germline ends. Germline CDR1 SGHDT, CDR2 YYEEEE. The CDR3 is 17 amino acids.

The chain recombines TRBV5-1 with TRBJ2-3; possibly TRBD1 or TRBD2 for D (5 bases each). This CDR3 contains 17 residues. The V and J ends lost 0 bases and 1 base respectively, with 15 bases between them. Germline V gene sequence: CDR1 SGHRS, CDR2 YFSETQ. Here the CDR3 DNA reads TGCGCCAGCAGCTTGGCGGGGACCACCTCGGGCACAGATACGCAGTATTTT. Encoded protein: CASSLAGTTSGTDTQYF.

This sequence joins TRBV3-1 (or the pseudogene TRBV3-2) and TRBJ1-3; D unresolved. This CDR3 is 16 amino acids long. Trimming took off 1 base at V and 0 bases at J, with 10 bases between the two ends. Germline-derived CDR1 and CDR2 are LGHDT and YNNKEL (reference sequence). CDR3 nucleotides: TGTGCCAGCAGCCAAGGTTTACGGACCTCTGGAAACACCATATATTTT. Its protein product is CASSQGLRTSGNTIYF.

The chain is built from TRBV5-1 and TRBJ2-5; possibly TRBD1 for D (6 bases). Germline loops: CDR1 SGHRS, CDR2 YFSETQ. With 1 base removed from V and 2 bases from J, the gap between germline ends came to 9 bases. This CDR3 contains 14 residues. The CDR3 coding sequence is TGCGCCAGCAGCTTGTGGACAGAACAAGAGACCCAGTACTTC. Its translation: CASSLWTEQETQYF.